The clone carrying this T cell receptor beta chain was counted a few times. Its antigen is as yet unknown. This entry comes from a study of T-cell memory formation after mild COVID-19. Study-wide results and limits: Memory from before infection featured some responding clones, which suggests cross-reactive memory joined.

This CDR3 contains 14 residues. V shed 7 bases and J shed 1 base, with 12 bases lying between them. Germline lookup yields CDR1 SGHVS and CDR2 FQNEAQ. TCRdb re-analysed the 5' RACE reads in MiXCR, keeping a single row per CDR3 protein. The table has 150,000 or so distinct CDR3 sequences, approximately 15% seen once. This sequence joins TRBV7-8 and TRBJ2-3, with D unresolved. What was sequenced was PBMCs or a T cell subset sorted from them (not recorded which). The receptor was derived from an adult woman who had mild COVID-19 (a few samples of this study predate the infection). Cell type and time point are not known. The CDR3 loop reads CASTPAVGTDTQYF. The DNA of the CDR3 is TGTGCCAGCACCCCCGCGGTGGGCACAGATACGCAGTATTTT.